The clone carrying this T cell receptor (beta chain) was observed once. Its antigen is not identified. V was clipped by 3 bases and J by 4 bases, with 13 bases between them. The CDR3 spans 16 residues. CDR1 LGHNA and CDR2 YSLEER come from the germline V gene. The sample comes from a study of breast tumors, draining lymph nodes, adjacent tissues. Findings of the study overall: Tumors had less TCR diversity than lymph nodes, more than nontumor tissue. Data only fit, rather than demonstrated, lymph node origin of most tumor T cells. Tumor and nontumor repertoires were significantly more similar in luminal-like than in basal-like breast cancer. Data fit most tumor T cells coming from lymph node, expanding in tumor.

The lymph nodes were axillary draining lymph nodes from breast cancer patients. One entry per CDR3 protein results from TCRdb running MiXCR on the multiplex PCR reads. The data show around 150,000 distinct CDR3 sequences, 32% seen once. The chain has TRBV4-3 and TRBJ2-6, with TRBD1 as a possible D gene (6 bases). The specimen sequenced was axillary lymph node tissue. The TCR sequence derives from a female donor with breast cancer. Some clones in this sample may be carry-over from other donors' samples. This chain's CDR3 is CASSQEQGIGANVLTF. CDR3 sequence (DNA): TGCGCCAGCAGCCAGGAACAGGGTATCGGGGCCAACGTCCTGACTTTC.